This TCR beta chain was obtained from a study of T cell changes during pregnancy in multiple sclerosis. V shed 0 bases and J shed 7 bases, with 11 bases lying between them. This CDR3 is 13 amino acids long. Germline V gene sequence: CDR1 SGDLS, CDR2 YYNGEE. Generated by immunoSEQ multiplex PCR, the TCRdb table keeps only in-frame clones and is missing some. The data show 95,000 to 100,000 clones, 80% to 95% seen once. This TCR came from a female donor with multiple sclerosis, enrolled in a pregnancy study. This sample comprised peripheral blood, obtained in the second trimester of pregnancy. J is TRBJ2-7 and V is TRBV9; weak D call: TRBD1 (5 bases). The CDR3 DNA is TGTGCCAGCAGCGTAGGAGCAGGGATGGAGCAGTACTTC. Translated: CASSVGAGMEQYF.